One and the same sample provided the 22 T cell receptor beta chains below, sequenced in a study of blood T cell repertoires in COVID-19. Sequencing was performed with immunoSEQ multiplex PCR; in TCRdb, only in-frame clones are kept and a portion is missing. The sample has over 100,000 clones, around nine tenths seen once; the top ten hold roughly 4%. The sequencing sample was made of peripheral blood. The origin of the receptors is a man aged 40-55 years with acute or convalescent COVID-19.

This rearrangement joins TRBV18 to TRBJ1-6; D may be TRBD1 (5 bases). Germline assignment: CDR1 KGHSH and CDR2 LQKENI. This CDR3 spans 15 amino acids. Trimming left V 5 bases short and J 7 bases short, with 15 bases between. This CDR3 is CASSGDGRANSPLHF. The CDR3 DNA follows: TGTGCCAGCTCAGGGGATGGCAGGGCAAATTCACCCCTCCACTTT. The whole variable domain, remainder taken from reference TRBV18 and TRBJ1-6, is NAGVMQNPRHLVRRRGQEARLRCSPMKGHSHVYWYRQLPEEGLKFMVYLQKENIIDESGMPKERFSAEFPKEGPSILRIQQVVRGDSAAYFCASSGDGRANSPLHFGNGTRLTVT.

V is TRBV24-1 and J is TRBJ2-1, with 11 bases matching TRBD2. V was clipped by 3 bases and J by 4 bases; unmatched bases: 7. CDR1 KGHDR and CDR2 SFDVKD come from the germline V gene. The CDR3 runs 17 residues. CDR3 loop: CATSDRVAGGPYNEQFF. The CDR3 DNA follows: TGTGCCACCAGTGATCGGGTAGCGGGAGGGCCGTACAATGAGCAGTTCTTC.

The J gene is TRBJ1-1, the V gene TRBV11-1; 9 bases are shared with TRBD1. The CDR3 runs 16 residues. V lost 2 bases, J lost 1 base, and 5 bases stayed unmatched. Germline loops: CDR1 SGHAT, CDR2 FQDESV (reference sequence). The CDR3 loop is CASSLPRTGENTEAFF. The CDR3 DNA is TGTGCCAGCAGCTTACCCCGGACAGGGGAGAACACTGAAGCTTTCTTT.

The chain employs TRBV27 and TRBJ1-5; 7 nucleotides agree with TRBD1. After removal of 6 bases from V and 4 bases from J, the junction contained 6 bases not matched to a gene. Germline V gene sequence: CDR1 MNHEY, CDR2 SMNVEV (reference sequence). This CDR3 is 14 amino acids long. In nucleotides, the CDR3 is TGTGCCAGCAGGGCTGGGACAGCTAATCAGCCCCAGCATTTT. Protein: CASRAGTANQPQHF.

This rearrangement joins TRBV3-1 (or the pseudogene TRBV3-2) to TRBJ2-2; perhaps TRBD1 as D (5 bases). V was clipped by 1 base and J by 4 bases, with 13 bases between them. CDR1 is LGHDT and CDR2 is YNNKEL in the germline V gene (reference sequence). The CDR3 loop spans 16 amino acids. The CDR3 sequence is CASSQVGLSTTGELFF. CDR3 in DNA: TGTGCCAGCAGCCAAGTGGGGCTTTCCACCACCGGGGAGCTGTTTTTT.

This chain joins TRBV6-5 and TRBJ2-3; the match to TRBD2 covers 8 bases. CDR1 and CDR2 (germline): MNHEY, SVGAGI. The junction had 8 bases not matched to a gene; V was cut back by 6 bases and J by 6 bases. The CDR3 extends over 14 amino acids. The CDR3 sequence is CASRGTSLSDTQYF. DNA for the CDR3: TGTGCCAGCAGGGGGACTAGTTTGTCGGATACGCAGTATTTT.

Notes on this clone: One end of the junction is discordant with germline, which a read error may explain. The chain has TRBV11-2 and TRBJ1-3; no clear D. The CDR3 is made up of 15 amino acids. The germline gives CDR1 SGHAT, CDR2 FQNNGV. The CDR3 coding sequence is TGTGCCAGCAGTTTAGGAGCGGAGACTGGAAACACCATATATTTT. Translated, it gives CASSLGAETGNTIYF.

The rearrangement joins TRBV5-1 to TRBJ1-1; D possibly corresponds to TRBD1 (5 bases). CDR1 SGHRS and CDR2 YFSETQ come from the germline V gene. V lost 4 bases, J lost 1 base, and 14 bases lay in between. This CDR3 has 15 residues. DNA for the CDR3: TGCGCCAGCAGCCCTCAACCCACAGGGAACACTGAAGCTTTCTTT. Its translation is CASSPQPTGNTEAFF.

J is TRBJ1-5 and V is TRBV2; D gene unclear. The CDR3 is 13 amino acids. V gave up 8 bases and J gave up 5 bases, with 13 bases separating them. Per germline, CDR1 SNHLY and CDR2 FYNNEI. For the CDR3, the DNA is TGTGCCAGCGCCGGGGATGGCGATCAGCCCCAGCATTTT. It translates to CASAGDGDQPQHF.

The V call is TRBV19, the J call TRBJ2-7; D may be TRBD1 (6 bases). Per germline, CDR1 LNHDA and CDR2 SQIVND (reference sequence). The V end lost 3 bases, the J end lost 7 bases, and 22 bases lay between the germline ends. This CDR3 spans 16 amino acids. The CDR3 loop reads CASSISPRAGTKEQYF. The CDR3, as DNA: TGTGCCAGTAGTATTTCCCCCCGTGCCGGGACAAAAGAGCAGTACTTC.

Worth noting for this clone: The identical CDR3 is also encoded by other nucleotide sequences in the sample. The rearrangement links TRBV6-5 to TRBJ1-1, with 7 bases identical to TRBD1. Germline assignment: CDR1 MNHEY and CDR2 SVGAGI. After removal of 5 bases from V and 8 bases from J, the junction contained 2 bases not matched to a gene. The CDR3 sequence is 11 residues long. The CDR3, as DNA: TGTGCCAGCAGTACGGGACAGGAAGCTTTCTTT. Protein sequence: CASSTGQEAFF.

V and J are TRBV9 and TRBJ1-6; TRBD1 agrees at 7 bases. The junction had 4 bases not matched to a gene; V was cut back by 2 bases and J by 8 bases. Germline lookup yields CDR1 SGDLS and CDR2 YYNGEE. The CDR3 has 14 amino acids. CDR3 region: CASSVGTDHSPLHF. The CDR3 coding sequence is TGTGCCAGCAGCGTCGGGACAGATCATTCACCCCTCCACTTT. Using reference TRBV9 and TRBJ1-6 for the parts outside the CDR3, the full variable domain is DSGVTQTPKHLITATGQRVTLRCSPRSGDLSVYWYQQSLDQGLQFLIQYYNGEERAKGNILERFSAQQFPDLHSELNLSSLELGDSALYFCASSVGTDHSPLHFGNGTRLTVT.

The gene calls are TRBV7-9 and TRBJ1-2; 8 positions agree with TRBD1. The CDR3 is made up of 15 amino acids. J was trimmed by 6 bases and V by 6 bases; bases with no gene match: 12. Germline CDR1 is SEHNR and CDR2 is FQNEAQ (reference sequence). CDR3 nucleotide sequence: TGTGCCAGCAGTTCCCAGGGGGCAGGTGTGAATGGCTACACCTTC. Amino acid sequence: CASSSQGAGVNGYTF.

The V call is TRBV7-9, the J call TRBJ2-5, with D tentatively TRBD2 (5 bases). The V end lost 5 bases, the J end lost 2 bases, and 21 bases lay between the germline ends. Germline lookup yields CDR1 SEHNR and CDR2 FQNEAQ (reference sequence). This CDR3 is built from 17 residues. The CDR3 reads CASSVGSVLQQQETQYF. The CDR3 coding sequence is TGTGCCAGCAGCGTGGGGAGTGTCCTCCAACAACAAGAGACCCAGTACTTC. Full variable domain (missing parts from reference TRBV7-9 and TRBJ2-5): DTGVSQNPRHKITKRGQNVTFRCDPISEHNRLYWYRQTLGQGPEFLTYFQNEAQLEKSRLLSDRFSAERPKGSFSTLEIQRTEQGDSAMYLCASSVGSVLQQQETQYFGPGTRLLVL.

The J gene is TRBJ1-6, the V gene TRBV14; D is perhaps TRBD1 (5 bases). Trimming left V 0 bases short and J 5 bases short, with 17 bases between. The germline gives CDR1 SGHDN, CDR2 FVKESK. This CDR3 contains 18 residues. CDR3 in DNA: TGTGCCAGCAGCCAAGATTCTCACAGGCGGAGAAATAATTCACCCCTCCACTTT. Its translation: CASSQDSHRRRNNSPLHF.

This clone was detected once. The chain carries TRBV9 and TRBJ2-7; the match to TRBD1 covers 9 bases. V lost 4 bases, J lost 4 bases, and 9 bases stayed unmatched. Germline V gene sequence: CDR1 SGDLS, CDR2 YYNGEE. The CDR3 has 15 residues. Here the CDR3 reads CASSSTGTGRYEQYF. CDR3 DNA sequence: TGTGCCAGCAGCTCGACCGGGACAGGGCGTTACGAGCAGTACTTC.

This clone was observed at least ten times. The chain joins TRBV7-9 to TRBJ1-5; TRBD1 aligns across 9 bases. The CDR3 spans 16 residues. Trimming removed 1 base from V and 7 bases from J; junction bases left unmatched: 8. Germline values: CDR1 SEHNR, CDR2 FQNEAQ (reference sequence). The CDR3 region is CASSLGVGQGRQPQHF. The DNA for the CDR3 is TGTGCCAGCAGCTTAGGGGTAGGACAGGGGCGCCAGCCCCAGCATTTT.

The chain uses TRBV7-9 and TRBJ2-7, with 7 bases identical to TRBD1. The CDR3 contains 13 residues. The germline CDR1 and CDR2 sequences are SEHNR and FQNEAQ (reference sequence). With 5 bases clipped from V and 6 bases from J, the junction kept 7 bases outside the gene matches. DNA of the CDR3: TGTGCCAGCAGCCTGGACAGGAGCGCCGAGCAGTACTTC. Protein sequence: CASSLDRSAEQYF. Filled out from reference TRBV7-9 and TRBJ2-7, the complete variable domain reads DTGVSQNPRHKITKRGQNVTFRCDPISEHNRLYWYRQTLGQGPEFLTYFQNEAQLEKSRLLSDRFSAERPKGSFSTLEIQRTEQGDSAMYLCASSLDRSAEQYFGPGTRLTVT.

This clone was counted only a few times. The chain is built from TRBV18 and TRBJ1-1, with 7 bases fitting TRBD1. The CDR3 contains 16 residues. Trimming took 3 bases from V and 0 from J; bases not matched to a gene: 7. The germline V gene encodes CDR1 KGHSH and CDR2 LQKENI. The CDR3 protein is CASSPEQGLVNTEAFF. The CDR3 DNA sequence: TGTGCCAGCTCACCGGAACAGGGGCTCGTGAACACTGAAGCTTTCTTT. The full variable domain, in which reference TRBV18 and TRBJ1-1 provide the parts outside the CDR3, is NAGVMQNPRHLVRRRGQEARLRCSPMKGHSHVYWYRQLPEEGLKFMVYLQKENIIDESGMPKERFSAEFPKEGPSILRIQQVVRGDSAAYFCASSPEQGLVNTEAFFGQGTRLTVV.

The chain has TRBV11-2 and TRBJ1-6, with 10 bases lining up with TRBD1. The CDR3 contains 14 residues. J gave up 13 bases and V 4 bases, and 7 bases lay outside the gene matches. The germline CDR1 and CDR2 sequences are SGHAT and FQNNGV. CDR3 protein: CASSYGTGESPLHF. As DNA, the CDR3 is TGTGCCAGCAGCTATGGGACAGGGGAATCCCCCCTCCACTTT.

The chain links TRBV6-5 to TRBJ1-2, with D possibly being TRBD1 (6 bases). V lost 5 bases to trimming and J lost 5 bases, with 12 bases between them. The CDR3 runs to 13 residues. From germline, CDR1 is MNHEY and CDR2 SVGAGI. CDR3 protein: CASSTTGTYGYTF. The CDR3 nucleotides read TGTGCCAGCAGTACGACAGGAACTTATGGCTACACCTTC.

This rearrangement joins TRBV6-4 to TRBJ2-2; D remains ambiguous. This CDR3 has 14 residues. The germline V gene has CDR1 MRHNA and CDR2 SNTAGT. Trimming removed 7 bases from V and 3 bases from J, with 12 bases in between. In nucleotides, the CDR3 is TGTGCCAGCAAAGCGCGGCTCGACACCGGGGAGCTGTTTTTT. Translation: CASKARLDTGELFF.